Below, 26 T cell receptor beta chains from the same sample are listed, as sequenced in a study of cytomegalovirus exposure and HLA in healthy donors. PCR amplification relied on 60 Vbeta primers (plus 13 Jbeta primers). Assay used: immunoSEQ multiplex PCR; TCRdb lists only in-frame clones, some missing. The sample includes roughly 130,000 clones, about 82% of them seen just once. Sample: PBMCs. These TCRs come from a boy between 5 and 17 years old in good health and CMV-seronegative.

The chain recombines TRBV4-1 with TRBJ2-7, with D unclear. V lost 0 bases to trimming and J lost 3 bases, with 15 bases between them. The germline V gene has CDR1 MGHRA and CDR2 YSYEKL. This CDR3 region has 16 residues. The CDR3 here is CASSQERQARLYEQYF. CDR3 in DNA: TGCGCCAGCAGCCAAGAAAGGCAGGCCCGCCTCTACGAGCAGTACTTC.

V is TRBV7-3 and J is TRBJ2-3, with 12 positions matching TRBD2. The germline gives CDR1 SGHTA, CDR2 FQGTGA. Trimming removed 4 bases from V and 5 bases from J; junction bases left unmatched: 4. The CDR3 is 15 residues long. As DNA, the CDR3 is TGTGCCAGCAGCTGGACTAGCGGGAACGTAGATACGCAGTATTTT. This sequence encodes CASSWTSGNVDTQYF.

This chain joins TRBV7-9 and TRBJ1-3, with D uncertain. This CDR3 is built from 12 residues. Germline V gives CDR1 SEHNR, CDR2 FQNEAQ (reference sequence). Trimming cost V 3 bases and J 4 bases, with 4 bases left between them. Here the CDR3 reads CASSFQGNTIYF. CDR3 nucleotide sequence: TGTGCCAGCAGCTTCCAAGGAAACACCATATATTTT.

CDR3 bases: TGTGCCAGCAGCCGGCTCGGACAGGCCACCGGGGAGCTGTTTTTT. Translated, it gives CASSRLGQATGELFF. The chain carries TRBV4-2 and TRBJ2-2, with 7 positions matching TRBD1. The V and J ends lost 4 bases and 4 bases, in that order; junction bases with no gene match: 6. CDR1 LGHNA and CDR2 YNFKEQ come from the germline V gene. CDR3 size: 15 residues.

V and J are TRBV5-1 and TRBJ2-1; 13 positions match TRBD2. J lost 8 bases, V lost 2 bases, and 4 bases had no gene match. CDR1 SGHRS and CDR2 YFSETQ come from the germline V gene. The CDR3 runs to 15 residues. CDR3 DNA sequence: TGCGCCAGCAGCTTAGGACTAGCGGGAGCCTATGAGCAGTTCTTC. Protein: CASSLGLAGAYEQFF.

The CDR3 sequence: CARRGTGNGANVLTF. In DNA, the CDR3 is TGTGCCAGGCGGGGGACAGGGAATGGGGCCAACGTCCTGACTTTC. This chain connects TRBV2 to TRBJ2-6; TRBD1 aligns across 9 bases. V trimming: 9 bases; J trimming: 3 bases; junction bases outside the gene matches: 6. CDR3 length: 15 residues. CDR1 and CDR2 from the germline V gene are SNHLY and FYNNEI.

The table lists this clone with a count of one. The chain couples TRBV29-1 to TRBJ2-7; 9 bases line up with TRBD2. This CDR3 comprises 16 residues. From germline, CDR1 is SQVTM and CDR2 ANQGSEA. The ends lost 0 bases at V and 6 bases at J; junction bases unmatched: 12. CDR3 region: CSVEDPAGGISGEQYF. Here the CDR3 DNA reads TGCAGCGTTGAAGATCCTGCGGGGGGGATTTCCGGCGAGCAGTACTTC.

The chain links TRBV27 to TRBJ1-1; no reliable D call. This CDR3 has 15 amino acids. Trimming cost V 2 bases and J 0 bases, with 10 bases left between them. CDR1 and CDR2 from the germline V gene are MNHEY and SMNVEV (reference sequence). The CDR3 sequence is CASSLVSGVNTEAFF. CDR3 in DNA: TGTGCCAGCAGTTTAGTCTCAGGTGTGAACACTGAAGCTTTCTTT.

The chain has TRBV29-1 and TRBJ2-3, with a weak D call TRBD1 (5 bases). V was cut by 4 bases and J by 3 bases, with 14 bases left in between. Germline assignment: CDR1 SQVTM and CDR2 ANQGSEA. The CDR3 sequence is 14 residues long. The CDR3 nucleotides read TGCAGCGTTGGGGGCGGCGCAATTACAGATACGCAGTATTTT. As protein: CSVGGGAITDTQYF.

The chain has TRBV7-2 and TRBJ2-5, with D possibly matching TRBD1 (6 bases). V was trimmed by 3 bases and J by 4 bases, leaving 15 bases between them. Germline CDR1 and CDR2: SGHTA and FQGNSA. This CDR3 contains 15 residues. The CDR3 loop reads CASSFGGRAGETQYF. The CDR3 coding sequence is TGTGCCAGCAGCTTTGGGGGCAGGGCTGGAGAGACCCAGTACTTC.

CDR3 residues: CASTERQMPDTQYF. The CDR3 region has the DNA TGTGCCAGCACCGAGAGGCAGATGCCAGATACGCAGTATTTT. The chain recombines TRBV5-4 with TRBJ2-3; D is ambiguous. Germline loops: CDR1 SGHNT, CDR2 YYREEE (reference sequence). The CDR3 covers 14 residues. V was trimmed by 6 bases and J by 4 bases, leaving 15 bases between them.

The rearrangement uses TRBV5-1 and TRBJ2-5; 9 nucleotides line up with TRBD1. Germline V gene lookup returns CDR1 SGHRS and CDR2 YFSETQ. The V and J ends lost 4 bases and 4 bases, in that order; junction bases with no gene match: 8. This CDR3 contains 15 residues. For the CDR3, the DNA is TGCGCCAGCAGCACTGCCGGGACAGGGTTAGAGACCCAGTACTTC. Residues: CASSTAGTGLETQYF.

The chain carries TRBV15 and TRBJ2-1; TRBD2 aligns across 7 bases. The germline CDR1 and CDR2 sequences are LNHNV and YYDKDF (reference sequence). The CDR3 extends over 16 amino acids. The ends lost 1 base at V and 5 bases at J; junction bases unmatched: 8. The CDR3 DNA sequence: TGTGCCACCAGCAGAGCCGGGACTACCCTCGACAATGAGCAGTTCTTC. It specifies CATSRAGTTLDNEQFF.

This chain connects TRBV5-4 to TRBJ2-2; weak D call: TRBD1 (6 bases). The length of the CDR3 is 14 residues. V lost 6 bases, J lost 1 base, and 10 bases lay in between. Per germline, CDR1 SGHNT and CDR2 YYREEE (reference sequence). As DNA, the CDR3 is TGTGCCAGCAACAGGGAGAGGAACACCGGGGAGCTGTTTTTT. This translates into CASNRERNTGELFF.

V usage is TRBV18 and J usage is TRBJ2-4; D uncertain. Germline V gives CDR1 KGHSH, CDR2 LQKENI. Trimming cost V 0 bases and J 8 bases, with 14 bases left between them. CDR3 size: 15 residues. The CDR3: CASSPPSAGVDIQYF. The CDR3 DNA follows: TGTGCCAGCTCACCACCATCTGCCGGAGTAGACATTCAGTACTTC.

The V gene is TRBV11-3, the J gene TRBJ2-3, with 9 bases that match TRBD1. This CDR3 contains 16 residues. The J segment lost 4 bases and the V segment lost 4 bases, leaving 9 bases of the junction unmatched. The germline V gene has CDR1 SGHNT and CDR2 YENEEA. The CDR3 sequence is CASSSWTGDEADTQYF. DNA for the CDR3: TGTGCCAGCAGCTCGTGGACAGGGGATGAGGCAGATACGCAGTATTTT.

This chain uses TRBV10-3 with TRBJ1-3; D remains unclear. The germline V gene has CDR1 ENHRY and CDR2 SYGVKD. The length of the CDR3 is 15 residues. The V end lost 2 bases, the J end lost 0 bases, and 8 bases lay between the germline ends. Here the CDR3 DNA reads TGTGCCATCAGTGAGGGCACAAGCTCTGGAAACACCATATATTTT. Its translation: CAISEGTSSGNTIYF.

The J gene is TRBJ2-3, the V gene TRBV9, with 14 nucleotides matching TRBD2. The germline CDR1 and CDR2 sequences are SGDLS and YYNGEE. After removal of 3 bases from V and 6 bases from J, the junction contained 6 bases not matched to a gene. The CDR3 runs 16 residues. The CDR3 DNA sequence: TGTGCCAGCAGCGGCCTGACTAGCGGGAGGGATGATACGCAGTATTTT. Protein: CASSGLTSGRDDTQYF. Drawing the rest from reference TRBV9 and TRBJ2-3, the complete variable domain is DSGVTQTPKHLITATGQRVTLRCSPRSGDLSVYWYQQSLDQGLQFLIQYYNGEERAKGNILERFSAQQFPDLHSELNLSSLELGDSALYFCASSGLTSGRDDTQYFGPGTRLTVL.

The CDR3 is CAWSRAWVGGNGYTF. The CDR3 DNA sequence: TGTGCCTGGAGTCGGGCTTGGGTCGGGGGTAATGGCTACACCTTC. The chain employs TRBV30 and TRBJ1-2; D possibly corresponds to TRBD1 (5 bases). V was clipped by 2 bases and J by 6 bases, with 19 bases between them. The CDR3 contains 15 residues. CDR1 and CDR2 (germline): GTSNPN, SVGIG (reference sequence).

V is TRBV6-1 and J is TRBJ1-1, with no clear D. Germline CDR1 MNHNS, CDR2 SASEGT. Trimming stripped 6 bases from V and 0 bases from J, with 11 bases between. The CDR3 sequence is 14 residues long. DNA for the CDR3: TGTGCCAGCAGCCCCGGCGGTATGAACACTGAAGCTTTCTTT. Protein sequence: CASSPGGMNTEAFF.

The chain couples TRBV7-9 to TRBJ1-2; D gene uncertain. The CDR3 is 16 residues long. V gave up 5 bases and J gave up 9 bases, with 25 bases separating them. Germline V gene data show CDR1 as SEHNR and CDR2 as FQNEAQ (reference sequence). This CDR3 reads CASSPPLGRVASSYTF. The CDR3 coding sequence is TGTGCCAGCAGCCCGCCCCTTGGGAGAGTCGCTTCAAGCTACACCTTC.

Of note for this clone: The junction shows a germline mismatch at one end, possibly a read error. The rearrangement links TRBV30 to TRBJ1-6; D gene uncertain. The CDR3 contains 13 residues. Per germline, CDR1 GTSNPN and CDR2 SVGIG (reference sequence). The CDR3 loop is CARRTGYNSPLHF. The CDR3 region has the DNA TGTGCCCGGAGGACGGGTTATAATTCACCCCTCCACTTT.

In its sample, this clone was seen once. The chain joins TRBV2 to TRBJ2-1; TRBD2 matches 7 bases. The CDR3 is 14 amino acids. V lost 4 bases to trimming and J lost 7 bases; unmatched junction nucleotides: 7. Germline V lookup: CDR1 SNHLY, CDR2 FYNNEI. The CDR3 DNA sequence: TGTGCCAGCAGTGTATCGGGAGGAGGGAATGAGCAGTTCTTC. This gives the protein CASSVSGGGNEQFF.

The chain carries TRBV10-3 and TRBJ2-7, with no clear D. The CDR3 has 11 residues. Germline loops: CDR1 ENHRY, CDR2 SYGVKD. Trimming left V 4 bases short and J 6 bases short, with 7 bases between. CDR3 sequence reads: CAISGGSEQYF. DNA for the CDR3: TGTGCCATCAGTGGCGGCAGCGAGCAGTACTTC.

This clone was detected only once. The chain uses TRBV9 and TRBJ2-1; perhaps TRBD2 as D (5 bases). The germline CDR1 and CDR2 sequences are SGDLS and YYNGEE. The CDR3 is 15 residues long. The V and J ends lost 0 bases and 3 bases respectively, with 10 bases between them. The CDR3 DNA follows: TGTGCCAGCAGCGTAGATGCGACTAACTACAATGAGCAGTTCTTC. It encodes CASSVDATNYNEQFF.

CDR3: CASSLTAGGPYEQYF. The CDR3 nucleotides read TGCGCCAGCAGCTTGACAGCGGGAGGGCCCTACGAGCAGTACTTC. The chain carries TRBV5-1 and TRBJ2-7, with 10 nucleotides matching TRBD2. The germline V gene has CDR1 SGHRS and CDR2 YFSETQ. CDR3 length: 15 amino acids. J was trimmed by 2 bases and V by 1 base; bases with no gene match: 3.